The entry below describes one T cell receptor beta chain. Its antigen is as yet unknown. Some clones are missing from TCRdb's copy, which holds only in-frame ones; the method was immunoSEQ multiplex PCR. The sample gives about 150,000 clones, 90% of which show up once; roughly 1.9% is in the top ten. The data derive from a study of T cell responses to AZD1222 COVID-19 vaccine. Study-level findings and limits: Among vaccine-associated CD4 TCRs, coverage spanned spike, with dominance at 160-218 and 743-854. Females made up more of the donors, who were largely white British, and clonal diversity may have come out too low.

The CDR3 totals 12 residues. Trimming stripped 6 bases from V and 0 bases from J, with 5 bases between. CDR1 is MNHEY and CDR2 is SMNVEV in the germline V gene (reference sequence). This receptor was taken from an adult in good health. Sequencing used peripheral blood, obtained on day 0 of AZD1222 vaccination. The V call is TRBV27, the J call TRBJ1-1, with D unclear. The CDR3 region has the DNA TGTGCCAGCAGGAGGTTGAACACTGAAGCTTTCTTT. Translating gives CASRRLNTEAFF.